The text below deals with one T cell receptor (beta chain). It lacks a known antigen. The input lacks base qualities; no much larger clone sits a single base away. The germline ends are 4 bases apart after V is trimmed by 0 bases and J by 2 bases. CDR1 and CDR2 are read off the germline V gene (reference sequence) as GTSNPN and SVGIG. Reading from cysteine to phenylalanine, the CDR3 counts 13 amino acids. The entry retains the CDR3 DNA only, 39 bases that are in frame from base 1. This specimen belongs to a study of CD8 T cells in ankylosing spondylitis (dated by TCRdb to 2016 to 2017). A note on the overall study: The study profiled T cell receptor beta repertoires in healthy donors and ankylosing spondylitis patients to find disease-linked TCR variants. The full study cohort was made up of roughly 25 ankylosing spondylitis patients and fewer than 120 healthy donors. Samples of peripheral blood were taken, and for ankylosing spondylitis patients, synovial fluid was collected as well.

Sequencing instrument: Illumina HiSeq 2500. Quantitative 5'-RACE with molecular barcodes was the method used to prepare the TCR beta libraries. Turning to the authors' computational methods: To identify disease-linked TCR variants, a new computational method was used, one built on a probabilistic model of VDJ rearrangement. The public reads were run again by TCRdb, first through fastp at Q25 and then through MiXCR, and only productive beta chains were kept. Rows are combined by CDR3 protein, so each entry shows the most common genes and DNA. The V and J calls come from TCRdb's annotation, not from the publication. This sample holds roughly 400,000 distinct CDR3 sequences; approximately 20% were observed only once. About a sixth of the sample lies in the top ten. What the research found in general, with its limitations: Some motif variants were previously reported in synovial fluid and blood of reactive arthritis patients, suggesting common disease-initiation mechanisms. According to the report, matched synovial fluid samples from ankylosing spondylitis patients were significantly enriched for the disease-linked clones. Blood from ankylosing spondylitis patients appeared to be characterized by a TCR beta motif made up of under ten highly homologous amino acid variants. The disease-linked clones showed a CD8+ phenotype and occurred at relatively low frequencies in peripheral blood.

The sequence came from a male donor with ankylosing spondylitis. The receptor chain draws on TRBV30 and TRBJ2-2, with no reliable assignment of the D segment. Sequenced sample: blood, either unsorted or a sorted T cell fraction (not recorded which). The sequenced DNA is TGTGCCTGGAGTGTATATAACACCGGGGAGCTGTTTTTT. This is translated as CAWSVYNTGELFF.